A selection of T cell receptor beta chains follows, all from one sample in a study of blood T cell repertoires in COVID-19. Assay used: immunoSEQ multiplex PCR; TCRdb lists only in-frame clones, some missing. The table has roughly 120,000 clones, roughly nine tenths seen once; the top ten hold approximately 4.6%. Sequenced input: peripheral blood. These receptors were collected from a man in his fifties or sixties with COVID-19, enrolled during active disease. CDR3s include the opening cysteine and the closing phenylalanine or tryptophan. The D gene is left open where the match is weak. Rows give clone size only sometimes, using once, few, many, or a class for an expanded clone.

d_gene: NA
abundance: NA
j_gene: TRBJ1-5
v_gene: TRBV4-2
CDR3aa: CASSQVGGESNQPQHF
CDR3nt: TGTGCCAGCAGCCAAGTTGGGGGCGAGAGCAATCAGCCCCAGCATTTT

d_gene: NA
abundance: NA
j_gene: TRBJ2-7
v_gene: TRBV15
CDR3aa: CATSKDRPFSYEQYF
CDR3nt: TGTGCCACCAGCAAAGACAGGCCATTCTCCTACGAGCAGTACTTC

d_gene: TRBD2
abundance: NA
j_gene: TRBJ2-7
v_gene: TRBV3-1/TRBV3-2
CDR3aa: CASSQLAGGNEQYF
CDR3nt: TGTGCCAGCAGCCAATTAGCGGGAGGAAACGAGCAGTACTTC

d_gene: NA
abundance: NA
j_gene: TRBJ2-6
v_gene: TRBV10-1
CDR3aa: CARQARSGANVLTF
CDR3nt: TGCGCCAGACAGGCGCGCTCTGGGGCCAACGTCCTGACTTTC

d_gene: NA
abundance: NA
j_gene: TRBJ2-7
v_gene: TRBV27
CDR3aa: CASSLRQPGAEQYF
CDR3nt: TGTGCCAGCAGTTTACGACAGCCTGGGGCCGAGCAGTACTTC

d_gene: TRBD1
abundance: NA
j_gene: TRBJ2-5
v_gene: TRBV24-1
CDR3aa: CATSEVTGGKETQYF
CDR3nt: TGTGCCACCAGTGAGGTGACAGGGGGTAAAGAGACCCAGTACTTC

d_gene: TRBD1
abundance: once
j_gene: TRBJ2-2
v_gene: TRBV5-1
CDR3aa: CASSLGTGTNTGELFF
CDR3nt: TGCGCCAGCAGCTTGGGGACAGGGACAAACACCGGGGAGCTGTTTTTT

d_gene: TRBD1
abundance: NA
j_gene: TRBJ1-2
v_gene: TRBV28
CDR3aa: CASSSPRGTGRDGYTF
CDR3nt: TGTGCCAGCAGTTCCCCGCGAGGGACAGGGCGTGATGGCTACACCTTC

d_gene: TRBD2
abundance: NA
j_gene: TRBJ2-7
v_gene: TRBV30
CDR3aa: CAWAEGLAGVWEQYF
CDR3nt: TGTGCCTGGGCGGAAGGACTAGCGGGAGTATGGGAGCAGTACTTC

d_gene: NA
abundance: NA
j_gene: TRBJ2-2
v_gene: TRBV3-1/TRBV3-2
CDR3aa: CASSRGGITGELFF
CDR3nt: TGTGCCAGCAGCCGTGGGGGCATAACCGGGGAGCTGTTTTTT

d_gene: NA
abundance: NA
j_gene: TRBJ1-1
v_gene: TRBV7-8
CDR3aa: CASSLVGAEAEAFF
CDR3nt: TGTGCCAGCAGCTTAGTAGGGGCAGAGGCTGAAGCTTTCTTT

d_gene: TRBD1
abundance: NA
j_gene: TRBJ1-1
v_gene: TRBV18
CDR3aa: CASSPRQGASSEAFF
CDR3nt: TGTGCCAGCTCACCCAGACAGGGGGCGAGCTCTGAAGCTTTCTTT

d_gene: NA
abundance: NA
j_gene: TRBJ2-7
v_gene: TRBV6-5
CDR3aa: CASSPPGVRYEQYF
CDR3nt: TGTGCCAGCAGTCCCCCGGGAGTGCGGTACGAGCAGTACTTC

d_gene: NA
abundance: NA
j_gene: TRBJ1-2
v_gene: TRBV24-1
CDR3aa: CATSDPTGDRGYTF
CDR3nt: TGTGCCACCAGTGACCCCACGGGGGATCGTGGCTACACCTTC

d_gene: TRBD2
abundance: NA
j_gene: TRBJ2-7
v_gene: TRBV7-2
CDR3aa: CASSSSGSYEQYF
CDR3nt: TGTGCCAGCAGCTCCAGCGGGAGTTACGAGCAGTACTTC

d_gene: TRBD2
abundance: NA
j_gene: TRBJ2-3
v_gene: TRBV27
CDR3aa: CASSLKAPGLAGGLDTQYF
CDR3nt: TGTGCCAGCAGTTTAAAAGCCCCAGGACTAGCGGGAGGATTAGATACGCAGTATTTT

d_gene: NA
abundance: NA
j_gene: TRBJ1-2
v_gene: TRBV24-1
CDR3aa: CATSDHRAQGYTF
CDR3nt: TGTGCCACCAGTGACCACAGGGCTCAGGGCTACACCTTC

d_gene: TRBD1
abundance: NA
j_gene: TRBJ1-4
v_gene: TRBV20-1
CDR3aa: CSASVAGGEKLFF
CDR3nt: TGCAGTGCTAGTGTGGCAGGGGGGGAAAAACTGTTTTTT

d_gene: TRBD2
abundance: NA
j_gene: TRBJ2-3
v_gene: TRBV29-1
CDR3aa: CSVALASGSTDTQYF
CDR3nt: TGCAGCGTTGCCCTGGCTAGCGGGAGCACAGATACGCAGTATTTT

d_gene: NA
abundance: NA
j_gene: TRBJ2-3
v_gene: TRBV27
CDR3aa: CASSPSITDTQYF
CDR3nt: TGTGCCAGCAGTCCATCAATCACAGATACGCAGTATTTT

d_gene: NA
abundance: once
j_gene: TRBJ2-5
v_gene: TRBV7-2
CDR3aa: CASSVRYSETQYF
CDR3nt: TGTGCCAGCAGCGTCCGCTACAGTGAGACCCAGTACTTC

d_gene: TRBD1
abundance: NA
j_gene: TRBJ2-1
v_gene: TRBV18
CDR3aa: CASSPDRATNEQFF
CDR3nt: TGTGCCAGCTCACCGGACAGGGCTACCAATGAGCAGTTCTTC

d_gene: NA
abundance: NA
j_gene: TRBJ2-1
v_gene: TRBV6-1
CDR3aa: CASSELQNEQFF
CDR3nt: TGTGCCAGCAGTGAACTCCAGAATGAGCAGTTCTTC

d_gene: NA
abundance: NA
j_gene: TRBJ1-2
v_gene: TRBV7-9
CDR3aa: CASSLNSENYGYTF
CDR3nt: TGTGCCAGCAGCTTAAATTCGGAGAACTATGGCTACACCTTC

d_gene: TRBD1
abundance: NA
j_gene: TRBJ1-6
v_gene: TRBV19
CDR3aa: CASSISGTGEASPLHF
CDR3nt: TGTGCCAGTAGTATATCCGGGACAGGGGAAGCTTCACCCCTCCACTTT

d_gene: NA
abundance: NA
j_gene: TRBJ1-5
v_gene: TRBV6-2/TRBV6-3
CDR3aa: CASSYSGGGLQPQHF
CDR3nt: TGTGCCAGCAGTTACTCGGGCGGGGGGCTTCAGCCCCAGCATTTT

d_gene: TRBD2
abundance: NA
j_gene: TRBJ2-3
v_gene: TRBV7-8
CDR3aa: CASSLVAGGQIDTQYF
CDR3nt: TGTGCCAGCAGCTTAGTTGCGGGAGGGCAAATAGATACGCAGTATTTT

d_gene: NA
abundance: NA
j_gene: TRBJ1-4
v_gene: TRBV29-1
CDR3aa: CSVREAANEKLFF
CDR3nt: TGCAGCGTGAGGGAAGCGGCTAATGAAAAACTGTTTTTT